The TCR beta chain described here comes from a study of cytomegalovirus exposure and HLA in healthy donors. Germline assignment: CDR1 LGHNA and CDR2 YSLEER. Trimming left V 3 bases short and J 7 bases short, with 21 bases between. CDR3 length: 16 amino acids. PCR involved 60 Vbeta and 13 Jbeta primers. Assay used: immunoSEQ multiplex PCR; TCRdb lists only in-frame clones, some missing. This table holds 270,000 or so clones, around 86% found once. Study-level findings and limits: Later analysis suggested links between common viral pathogens and several top significant clusters. About 87% or about 30% of the time was how often most TCR beta V segments were productive, according to an earlier analysis.

About this clone itself: The antigen remains unidentified.

The V and J genes are TRBV4-3 and TRBJ1-2; possibly TRBD1 for D (5 bases). This clonotype was obtained from a man aged 35-49 years in good health and CMV-seropositive. Sequences were obtained from PBMCs. The CDR3 sequence: CASSHIRGSGAGGYTF. The CDR3 DNA is TGCGCCAGCAGCCACATTCGGGGGAGTGGTGCGGGTGGCTACACCTTC.